Following are 31 T cell receptor beta chains from one sample sequenced in a study of blood T cell repertoires in COVID-19 (dated by TCRdb to 2020 to 2022). Preparation of the library involved the immunoSEQ multiplex PCR assay. TCRdb stores this immuneACCESS table with in-frame sequences only. Part of the clones is absent; in the studies checked, under half of the shortfall reflects unresolved V genes, and no reason is known for the rest. Present in this sample are some 200,000 clones, around three quarters of which were seen just once. 7.2% of the sample goes to the ten largest clones. The sequencing input was peripheral blood. These receptors originate from a woman in her 70s with acute or convalescent COVID-19.

This sequence joins TRBV2 and TRBJ1-1; 10 bases line up with TRBD1. Germline lookup yields CDR1 SNHLY and CDR2 FYNNEI. This CDR3 is built from 13 residues. The J segment lost 8 bases and the V segment lost 2 bases, leaving 2 bases of the junction unmatched. The CDR3 DNA follows: TGTGCCAGCAGTGAAACGGGACAGGGGGAAGCTTTCTTT. This gives the protein CASSETGQGEAFF.

This clone was observed a handful of times. Different DNA sequences within this sample yield the same CDR3. The chain couples TRBV6-5 to TRBJ2-7, with TRBD2 identical over 7 bases. Looked up from germline, CDR1 is MNHEY and CDR2 is SVGAGI. Germline trimming cut 8 bases from V and 4 bases from J; bases unmatched to any gene: 5. There are 12 residues in the CDR3. CDR3 DNA: TGTGCCAGCGGACTAGGAATTTACGAGCAGTACGTC. This sequence encodes CASGLGIYEQYV.

This sequence joins TRBV6-4 and TRBJ2-5, with a tentative D call TRBD1 (5 bases). Germline V lookup: CDR1 MRHNA, CDR2 SNTAGT. Trimming stripped 6 bases from V and 5 bases from J, with 25 bases between. The CDR3 sequence is 17 residues long. CDR3 amino acids: CASSVTPRQYPFETQYF. The CDR3 DNA reads TGTGCCAGCAGCGTTACTCCTCGACAGTATCCGTTTGAGACCCAGTACTTC.

This rearrangement joins TRBV6-1 to TRBJ2-3; TRBD2 matches at 8 bases. Germline V gives CDR1 MNHNS, CDR2 SASEGT. The CDR3 has 15 amino acids. Trimming took 3 bases from V and 1 from J; bases not matched to a gene: 3. The CDR3 DNA reads as TGTGCCAGCAGTGACAGAGCGGGGGGCACAGATACGCAGTATTTT. The encoded protein is CASSDRAGGTDTQYF.

Points on this clone: Within the sample, other DNA sequences also encode this same CDR3. The genes are TRBV24-1 and TRBJ1-2; 7 nucleotides agree with TRBD1. Germline loops: CDR1 KGHDR, CDR2 SFDVKD. CDR3 size: 13 residues. V lost 7 bases to trimming and J lost 4 bases; unmatched junction nucleotides: 5. CDR3 protein: CATSPTGSYGYTF. Written as DNA, the CDR3 is TGTGCCACCAGCCCGACAGGGAGCTATGGCTACACCTTC.

V and J are TRBV7-2 and TRBJ2-7; D might be TRBD2 (5 bases). V was trimmed by 4 bases and J by 5 bases, leaving 15 bases between them. Germline V gene data show CDR1 as SGHTA and CDR2 as FQGNSA. The CDR3 contains 14 residues. CDR3 residues: CASSSPGSWHEQYV. CDR3 nucleotides: TGTGCCAGCAGCTCTCCGGGGAGCTGGCACGAGCAGTACGTC.

The chain links TRBV5-1 to TRBJ2-5; a possible D gene is TRBD1 (5 bases). Trimming shortened V by 0 bases and J by 1 base, and 13 bases separated the two germline ends. The germline V gene has CDR1 SGHRS and CDR2 YFSETQ. The CDR3 contains 16 residues. CDR3 region: CASSLGFQGFQETQYF. CDR3 in DNA: TGCGCCAGCAGCTTGGGTTTCCAGGGATTCCAAGAGACCCAGTACTTC.

This clone was found a few times. The CDR3 spells CATSRGGEKLFF. CDR3 coding DNA: TGTGCCACCAGCAGAGGCGGTGAAAAACTGTTTTTT. The V and J genes are TRBV15 and TRBJ1-4; D gene unclear. Germline lookup yields CDR1 LNHNV and CDR2 YYDKDF (reference sequence). Trimming stripped 1 base from V and 7 bases from J, with 4 bases between. The CDR3 has 12 residues.

This clone appeared a few times. This chain joins TRBV29-1 and TRBJ2-1; D might be TRBD1 (6 bases). CDR1 is SQVTM, CDR2 ANQGSEA, per germline. Deletions cut 3 bases from V and 3 bases from J, with 18 bases between. This CDR3 comprises 16 residues. CDR3 loop: CSVEGDTRGYYNEQFF. The CDR3, as DNA: TGCAGCGTTGAGGGGGACACTCGAGGGTACTACAATGAGCAGTTCTTC.

The chain carries TRBV29-1 and TRBJ2-1; 7 bases match TRBD1. Germline V CDR1 and CDR2: SQVTM, ANQGSEA. The CDR3 is 12 residues long. V gave up 6 bases and J gave up 12 bases; unmatched junction bases: 11. CDR3 amino acids: CSVPTGRSGQFF. DNA for the CDR3: TGCAGCGTCCCGACAGGGCGGTCGGGGCAGTTCTTC.

The rearrangement uses TRBV7-3 and TRBJ1-6; D remains ambiguous. The CDR3 is made up of 14 amino acids. Germline assignment: CDR1 SGHTA and CDR2 FQGTGA. V was trimmed by 4 bases and J by 10 bases, leaving 14 bases between them. DNA for the CDR3: TGTGCCAGCAGCTCCGGGGAGAGTTGGTCACCCCTCCACTTT. It encodes CASSSGESWSPLHF.

This clone has just a few counts. The chain recombines TRBV10-2 with TRBJ2-5; a possible D gene is TRBD2 (6 bases). This CDR3 is built from 14 residues. With 4 bases removed from V and 1 base from J, the gap between germline ends came to 10 bases. Germline CDR1 is WSHSY and CDR2 is SAAADI. The CDR3 loop is CASSVTSRQETQYF. Here the CDR3 DNA reads TGCGCCAGCAGTGTTACTAGCCGCCAAGAGACCCAGTACTTC.

The chain links TRBV24-1 to TRBJ1-4; 8 bases fit TRBD1. This CDR3 is 16 amino acids long. V shed 4 bases, J shed 7 bases, and the junction held 10 bases outside the gene matches. Germline V gives CDR1 KGHDR, CDR2 SFDVKD. The CDR3 is CATSEGGQASGEKLFF. CDR3 nucleotide sequence: TGTGCCACCAGTGAGGGGGGACAGGCCTCGGGTGAAAAACTGTTTTTT.

The chain couples TRBV3-1 (or the pseudogene TRBV3-2) to TRBJ2-1; TRBD2 matches 12 bases. Germline assignment: CDR1 LGHDT and CDR2 YNNKEL (reference sequence). The CDR3 length is 16 residues. V shed 0 bases, J shed 10 bases, and the junction held 7 bases outside the gene matches. CDR3 region: CASSQDLSSGGVEQFF. The CDR3 DNA is TGTGCCAGCAGCCAAGATCTTTCTAGCGGGGGGGTCGAGCAGTTCTTC.

The rearrangement links TRBV6-2 or TRBV6-3 to TRBJ2-3; 10 bases align to TRBD2. Losses at the gene ends were 5 bases for V and 2 bases for J; bases not matched to a gene: 1. Germline assignment: CDR1 MNHEY and CDR2 SVGEGT. This CDR3 has 14 amino acids. CDR3 coding DNA: TGTGCCAGCAGTAGCGGGGGGGCCACAGATACGCAGTATTTT. Its protein is CASSSGGATDTQYF.

This rearrangement joins TRBV6-5 to TRBJ1-6, with 7 bases lining up with TRBD1. CDR1 is MNHEY and CDR2 is SVGAGI in the germline V gene. This CDR3 has 15 residues. With V trimmed by 7 bases and J by 5 bases, 8 bases remained unmatched. CDR3 in amino acids: CASKDRDSNNSPLHF. CDR3 bases: TGTGCCAGCAAAGACCGGGACAGCAATAATTCACCCCTCCACTTT.

The rearrangement joins TRBV12-3 or TRBV12-4 to TRBJ1-2, with D unresolved. The V end lost 4 bases, the J end lost 8 bases, and 11 bases lay between the germline ends. The CDR3 is 12 amino acids. The CDR3 nucleotides read TGTGCCAGCAGTTCTGGCTCAAGAGGCTACACCTTC. It specifies CASSSGSRGYTF.

V is TRBV25-1 and J is TRBJ1-4, with 12 bases fitting TRBD1. Germline V gives CDR1 MGHDK, CDR2 SYGVNS. The length of the CDR3 is 16 residues. With 5 bases clipped from V and 7 bases from J, the junction kept 8 bases outside the gene matches. This chain's CDR3 is CASSQGGQGAGEKLFF. CDR3 coding DNA: TGTGCCAGCAGTCAAGGGGGACAGGGGGCAGGTGAAAAACTGTTTTTT. Using reference TRBV25-1 and TRBJ1-4 for the parts outside the CDR3, the full variable domain is EADIYQTPRYLVIGTGKKITLECSQTMGHDKMYWYQQDPGMELHLIHYSYGVNSTEKGDLSSESTVSRIRTEHFPLTLESARPSHTSQYLCASSQGGQGAGEKLFFGSGTQLSVL.

This clone is a singleton in its sample. CDR3 sequence: CASSLQGSLNTEAFF. The CDR3 nucleotides read TGTGCCAGCAGCTTACAGGGGTCCTTGAACACTGAAGCTTTCTTT. The chain is built from TRBV7-9 and TRBJ1-1, with D perhaps TRBD1 (6 bases). Germline V gene lookup returns CDR1 SEHNR and CDR2 FQNEAQ (reference sequence). Trimming stripped 2 bases from V and 0 bases from J, with 10 bases between. The length of the CDR3 is 15 residues. Based on the CDR3 plus reference TRBV7-9 and TRBJ1-1, the full variable domain is DTGVSQNPRHKITKRGQNVTFRCDPISEHNRLYWYRQTLGQGPEFLTYFQNEAQLEKSRLLSDRFSAERPKGSFSTLEIQRTEQGDSAMYLCASSLQGSLNTEAFFGQGTRLTVV.

The chain uses TRBV5-1 and TRBJ2-5, with 8 bases aligning to TRBD2. Germline V gene lookup returns CDR1 SGHRS and CDR2 YFSETQ. CDR3 length: 15 residues. Trimming at V came to 4 bases and at J to 5 bases, leaving 10 bases not matched to a gene. The CDR3 DNA sequence: TGCGCCAGCAGCGAGGGCGGGGGGCGCGTGGAGACCCAGTACTTC. This encodes CASSEGGGRVETQYF.

The chain has TRBV14 and TRBJ2-5, with D maybe TRBD1 (5 bases). The V end was cut by 1 base, the J end by 4 bases, with 16 bases between. The CDR3 sequence is 16 residues long. The V gene's germline CDR1 is SGHDN and CDR2 FVKESK. CDR3 bases: TGTGCCAGCAGCCAAGCTAGGGGCAATTTGGGAGAGACCCAGTACTTC. Its translation is CASSQARGNLGETQYF.

The chain is built from TRBV19 and TRBJ2-2; the match to TRBD2 covers 15 bases. Trimming cost V 3 bases and J 3 bases; bases outside gene matches: 2. Germline V gene lookup returns CDR1 LNHDA and CDR2 SQIVND (reference sequence). This CDR3 spans 17 amino acids. This CDR3 is CASSIGLAGGYTGELFF. In DNA form, the CDR3 reads TGTGCCAGTAGTATCGGACTAGCGGGGGGGTACACCGGGGAGCTGTTTTTT. Using reference TRBV19 and TRBJ2-2 for the parts outside the CDR3, the full variable domain is DGGITQSPKYLFRKEGQNVTLSCEQNLNHDAMYWYRQDPGQGLRLIYYSQIVNDFQKGDIAEGYSVSREKKESFPLTVTSAQKNPTAFYLCASSIGLAGGYTGELFFGEGSRLTVL.

This rearrangement joins TRBV19 to TRBJ2-1; 12 bases are a match to TRBD2. V lost 4 bases and J lost 14; bases outside the gene matches: 12. There are 15 residues in the CDR3. Germline V gives CDR1 LNHDA, CDR2 SQIVND (reference sequence). CDR3 nucleotides: TGTGCCAGTAGTACGACTAGCGGGGGCCATGATTCGGAGTTCTTC. Amino acids: CASSTTSGGHDSEFF.

The chain carries TRBV19 and TRBJ1-3, with D hard to call. The CDR3 has 12 residues. Germline V gene sequence: CDR1 LNHDA, CDR2 SQIVND (reference sequence). Between the trimmed V and J ends, which lost 5 bases and 3 bases, there was a span of 5 bases. The CDR3 region is CASSQLGNTIYF. CDR3 DNA sequence: TGTGCCAGTAGTCAACTTGGAAACACCATATATTTT.

The chain recombines TRBV18 with TRBJ2-1; D may be TRBD2 (6 bases). The CDR3 is 13 residues long. The V gene lost 6 bases and the J gene lost 12 bases, with 18 bases spanning the gap. Looked up from germline, CDR1 is KGHSH and CDR2 is LQKENI. Here the CDR3 DNA reads TGTGCCAGCTCTACGGCGGAGGGTTTGAGGCAGTTCTTC. The encoded protein is CASSTAEGLRQFF.

The chain couples TRBV18 to TRBJ2-5; 7 bases agree with TRBD2. Germline V CDR1 and CDR2: KGHSH, LQKENI. Trimming at V came to 4 bases and at J to 1 base, leaving 9 bases not matched to a gene. The CDR3 totals 16 residues. CDR3 DNA: TGTGCCAGCTCACGACTAGCCACGGGTTCCCAAGAGACCCAGTACTTC. Translating gives CASSRLATGSQETQYF.

This clone occurred a few times. The CDR3 loop is CSVEDGTVFGYTF. For the CDR3, the DNA is TGCAGCGTTGAAGATGGGACAGTCTTCGGCTACACCTTC. V is TRBV29-1 and J is TRBJ1-2; 7 positions match TRBD1. From germline, CDR1 is SQVTM and CDR2 ANQGSEA. The CDR3 covers 13 residues. Trimming cost V 0 bases and J 8 bases; bases outside gene matches: 6.

This chain links TRBV30 with TRBJ2-5; unclear D gene. Germline V gene sequence: CDR1 GTSNPN, CDR2 SVGIG (reference sequence). CDR3 length: 11 residues. The V and J ends lost 3 bases and 5 bases respectively, with 7 bases between them. In DNA, the CDR3 is TGTGCCTGGAGCCGAGGCGAGACCCAGTACTTC. Translated: CAWSRGETQYF.

The genes are TRBV12-3 or TRBV12-4 and TRBJ1-2; D is unclear. V was pared by 1 base and J by 4 bases, with 7 bases between. This CDR3 comprises 13 residues. CDR3 sequence: CASSLERVYGYTF. The DNA of the CDR3 is TGTGCCAGCAGTTTAGAGAGGGTCTATGGCTACACCTTC.

This clone is a singleton in its sample. This chain links TRBV29-1 with TRBJ2-2; 8 positions agree with TRBD2. Germline V gene sequence: CDR1 SQVTM, CDR2 ANQGSEA. V lost 5 bases and J lost 0; bases outside the gene matches: 8. The CDR3 totals 16 residues. Here the CDR3 DNA reads TGCAGCGTTTTTCAGCAAGCGGGGGCGAACACCGGGGAGCTGTTTTTT. Protein product: CSVFQQAGANTGELFF.

V gene TRBV7-2 combines with J gene TRBJ2-7, with TRBD2 matching 11 bases. V shed 5 bases and J 2 bases; nucleotides not matched to a gene: 5. The CDR3 runs 15 residues. In germline, CDR1 is SGHTA, CDR2 FQGNSA. CDR3: CASSPTSGGTYEQYV. The CDR3 bases are TGTGCCAGCAGCCCTACTAGCGGGGGAACCTACGAGCAGTACGTC.